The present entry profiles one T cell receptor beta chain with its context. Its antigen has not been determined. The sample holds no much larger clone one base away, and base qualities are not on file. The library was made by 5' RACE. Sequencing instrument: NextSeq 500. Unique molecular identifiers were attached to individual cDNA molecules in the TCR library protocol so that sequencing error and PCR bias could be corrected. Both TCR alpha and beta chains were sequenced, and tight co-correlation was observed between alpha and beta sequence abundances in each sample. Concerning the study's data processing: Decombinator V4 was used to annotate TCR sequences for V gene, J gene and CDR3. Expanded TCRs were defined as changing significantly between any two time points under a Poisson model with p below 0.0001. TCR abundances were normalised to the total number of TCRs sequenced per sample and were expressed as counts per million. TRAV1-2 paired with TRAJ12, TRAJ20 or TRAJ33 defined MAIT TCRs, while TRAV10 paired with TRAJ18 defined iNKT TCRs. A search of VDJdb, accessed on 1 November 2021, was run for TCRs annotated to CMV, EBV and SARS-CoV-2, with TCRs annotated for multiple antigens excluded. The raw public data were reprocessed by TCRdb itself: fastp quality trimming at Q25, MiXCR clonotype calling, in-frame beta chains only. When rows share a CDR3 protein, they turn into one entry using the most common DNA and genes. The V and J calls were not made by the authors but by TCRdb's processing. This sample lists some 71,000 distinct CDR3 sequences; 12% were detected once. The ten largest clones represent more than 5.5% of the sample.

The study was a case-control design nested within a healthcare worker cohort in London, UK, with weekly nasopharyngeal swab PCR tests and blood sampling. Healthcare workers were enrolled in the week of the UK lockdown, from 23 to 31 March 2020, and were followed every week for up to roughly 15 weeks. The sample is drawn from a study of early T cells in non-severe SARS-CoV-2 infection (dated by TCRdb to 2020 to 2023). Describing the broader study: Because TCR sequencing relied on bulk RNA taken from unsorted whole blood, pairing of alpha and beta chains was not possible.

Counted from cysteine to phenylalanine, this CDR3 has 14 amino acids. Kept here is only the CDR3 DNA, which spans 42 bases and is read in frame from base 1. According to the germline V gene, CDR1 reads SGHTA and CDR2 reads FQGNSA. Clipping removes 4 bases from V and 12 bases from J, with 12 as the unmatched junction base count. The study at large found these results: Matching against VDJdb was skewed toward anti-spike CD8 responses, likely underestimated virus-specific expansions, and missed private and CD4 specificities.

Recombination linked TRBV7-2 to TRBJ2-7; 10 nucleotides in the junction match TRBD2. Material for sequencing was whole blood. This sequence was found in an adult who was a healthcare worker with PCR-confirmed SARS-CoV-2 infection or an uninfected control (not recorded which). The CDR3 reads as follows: CASSSGLAEPLWYF. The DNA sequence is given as TGTGCCAGCAGCTCCGGACTAGCGGAGCCCCTTTGGTACTTC.